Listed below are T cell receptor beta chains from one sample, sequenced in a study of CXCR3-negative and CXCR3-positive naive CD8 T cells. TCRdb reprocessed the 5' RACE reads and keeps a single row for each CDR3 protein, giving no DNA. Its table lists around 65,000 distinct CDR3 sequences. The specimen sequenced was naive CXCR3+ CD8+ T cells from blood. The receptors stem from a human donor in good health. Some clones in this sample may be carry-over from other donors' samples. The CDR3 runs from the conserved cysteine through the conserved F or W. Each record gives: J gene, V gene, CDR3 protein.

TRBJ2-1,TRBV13,CASSLGGRNEQFF
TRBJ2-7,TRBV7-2,CASSLGLQGFSFYEQYF
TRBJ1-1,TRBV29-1,CSVTGNTEAFF
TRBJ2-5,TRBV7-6,CASSLAPGLETQYF
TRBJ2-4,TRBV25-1,CASSEGTENIQYF
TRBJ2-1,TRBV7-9,CASSFRLAGGLSYNEQFF
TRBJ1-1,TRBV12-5,CASALTGAGDTEAFF
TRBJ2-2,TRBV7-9,CASPTALTGELFF
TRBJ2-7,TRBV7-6,CASSAGDSYEQYF
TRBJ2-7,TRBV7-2,CASSSSSGTYEQYF
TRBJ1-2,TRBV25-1,CASASDRGVYGYTF
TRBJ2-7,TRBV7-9,CASSSRSTSFSEGHEQYF
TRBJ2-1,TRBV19,CASNSQGYNEQFF
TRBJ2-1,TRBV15,CATSRFREKGDEQFF
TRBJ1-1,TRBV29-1,CSSETQGFGTEAFF
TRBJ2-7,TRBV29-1,CSVDKRQGGEQYF
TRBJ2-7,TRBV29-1,CSVESGRLGEQYF
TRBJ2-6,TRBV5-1,CASSFVQGSVLSGANVLTF
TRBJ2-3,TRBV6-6,CASSPYMRGRQYF
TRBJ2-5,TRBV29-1,CSVEEGTPQETQYF
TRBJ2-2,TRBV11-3,CASSLVGRMNTGELFF
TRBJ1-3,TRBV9,CASSPDKSSGNTIYF
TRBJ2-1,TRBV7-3,CASSRLGGGAFDEQFF
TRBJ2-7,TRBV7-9,CASSLAVQGNEQYF
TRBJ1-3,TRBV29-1,CSVVGGNTIYF
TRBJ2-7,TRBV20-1,CSASPMGRDYEQYF
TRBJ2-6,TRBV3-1,CASSQPGQGAQGANVLTF